Listed here is a single T cell receptor (beta chain). The antigen is undetermined. Repertoires were sampled repeatedly during chemoradiotherapy. The protocol was immunoSEQ multiplex PCR, while the TCRdb copy is restricted to in-frame clones and leaves out a portion. The table records 9,000 to 15,000 clones, 76% of them present only once. The data are from a study of chemoradiotherapy in HPV16-positive cancers. Study findings and constraints: During treatment, candidate HPV-specific clones and E7-related motifs expanded in tumor. In HPV16-positive patients, HPV-responsive T-cell expansion tracked better recurrence-free survival.

The ends lost 6 bases at V and 4 bases at J; junction bases unmatched: 6. Per the germline V gene, CDR1 is SGHNT and CDR2 is YENEEA. The CDR3 length is 14 residues. The rearrangement uses TRBV11-3 and TRBJ2-1, with 7 bases identical to TRBD1. The sample was collected from a patient who underwent chemoradiotherapy. This TCR was recovered from a human donor with HPV-associated anogenital cancer. This chain's CDR3 is CASSSGTDYNEQFF. The CDR3 bases are TGTGCCAGCAGTTCCGGGACAGATTACAATGAGCAGTTCTTC. Using reference TRBV11-3 and TRBJ2-1 for the parts outside the CDR3, the full variable domain is EAGVVQSPRYKIIEKKQPVAFWCNPISGHNTLYWYLQNLGQGPELLIRYENEEAVDDSQLPKDRFSAERLKGVDSTLKIQPAELGDSAVYLCASSSGTDYNEQFFGPGTRLTVL.